These T cell receptor beta chains were read from a single sample in a study of shared clonotypes between healthy human individuals. Produced via immunoSEQ multiplex PCR; TCRdb's table is partial and in-frame only. The sample lists roughly 2 million clones; nearly 97% were seen once. Sequencing was carried out using naive CD4+ T cells sorted from blood. All receptors derive from a man younger than 35 in good health. The CDR3 runs from the conserved cysteine through the conserved F or W.

v_gene,CDR3aa
TRBV27,CASSLYTNRDTQYF
TRBV11-2,CASSLGTWEQYF
TRBV9,CASKGPRCDSGGDNEQFF
TRBV13,CASSLARTDQETQYF
TRBV27,CASGGSPHTGELFF
TRBV4-1,CASSQEWDSSYEQYF
TRBV15,CATSRVGQSYEQYF
TRBV11-2,CASSLLGPRETQYF
TRBV10-3,CAITGGYGYTF
TRBV27,CASSLSDSGLRKQYF
TRBV7-3,CASSLRPAGPHSPLHF
TRBV30,CAWSQGFGGYTF
TRBV30,CAWSGGQTSSYNSPLHF